Presented here are 9 T cell receptor beta chains from one specimen sequenced in a study of blood T cell repertoires in COVID-19. This table comes from immunoSEQ multiplex PCR, and its TCRdb copy is limited to in-frame clones, with some not included. The sample lists about 440,000 clones, 90% occurring once. The material sequenced was PBMCs or T cells enriched from blood (not recorded which). The source of these receptors is a man in his late teens or twenties who had recovered from COVID-19.

V usage is TRBV2 and J usage is TRBJ2-1; the match to TRBD2 covers 16 bases. V was clipped by 4 bases and J by 9 bases; unmatched bases: 6. CDR3 length: 16 residues. In germline, CDR1 is SNHLY, CDR2 FYNNEI. The DNA of the CDR3 is TGTGCCAGCAGTGCACAGGGACTAGCGGGAGGGGGTGAGCAGTTCTTC. Translating it yields CASSAQGLAGGGEQFF.

Details on this clone: The identical CDR3 is also encoded by other nucleotide sequences in the sample. The chain uses TRBV10-2 and TRBJ1-6; possible D gene TRBD1, 6 bases. V lost 8 bases, J lost 7 bases, and 9 bases lay in between. CDR1 is WSHSY, CDR2 SAAADI, per germline. This CDR3 spans 12 amino acids. As DNA, the CDR3 is TGCGCCAGCCGAACAGGGAATTCACCCCTCCACTTT. As protein: CASRTGNSPLHF.

The V and J genes are TRBV4-1 and TRBJ2-7; 7 nucleotides match TRBD1. CDR1 is MGHRA and CDR2 is YSYEKL in the germline V gene. The CDR3 length is 13 residues. The ends lost 5 bases at V and 2 bases at J; junction bases unmatched: 3. The CDR3 DNA reads TGCGCCAGCAGCGTAGGACAGGCCTACGAGCAGTACTTC. It yields the protein CASSVGQAYEQYF.

The J gene is TRBJ1-1, the V gene TRBV25-1; D ambiguous. Looked up from germline, CDR1 is MGHDK and CDR2 is SYGVNS. Trimming stripped 2 bases from V and 7 bases from J, with 14 bases between. The CDR3 contains 14 residues. Written as DNA, the CDR3 is TGTGCCAGCAGTGAACCGGGGTCTACCGTTGAAGCTTTCTTT. This encodes CASSEPGSTVEAFF. Using reference TRBV25-1 and TRBJ1-1 for the parts outside the CDR3, the full variable domain is EADIYQTPRYLVIGTGKKITLECSQTMGHDKMYWYQQDPGMELHLIHYSYGVNSTEKGDLSSESTVSRIRTEHFPLTLESARPSHTSQYLCASSEPGSTVEAFFGQGTRLTVV.

This clone appeared a single time. V gene TRBV7-8 combines with J gene TRBJ2-7; 7 positions agree with TRBD2. The CDR3 has 15 residues. Germline CDR1 and CDR2: SGHVS and FQNEAQ. V lost 2 bases and J lost 3; bases outside the gene matches: 7. Written as DNA, the CDR3 is TGTGCCAGCAGCTTACCCACTAGCGCTTTCTACGAGCAGTACTTC. Translating gives CASSLPTSAFYEQYF.

The chain carries TRBV15 and TRBJ2-7; 12 bases match TRBD2. The CDR3 runs to 13 residues. V was clipped by 1 base and J by 10 bases; unmatched bases: 2. In germline, CDR1 is LNHNV, CDR2 YYDKDF (reference sequence). The CDR3 is CATSRGLAGDQYF. In DNA form, the CDR3 reads TGTGCCACCAGCAGAGGACTAGCGGGAGATCAGTACTTC.

The chain joins TRBV3-1 (or the pseudogene TRBV3-2) to TRBJ1-4; D not certain. This CDR3 spans 15 amino acids. V gave up 1 base and J gave up 3 bases, with 9 bases separating them. CDR1 LGHDT and CDR2 YNNKEL come from the germline V gene (reference sequence). As DNA, the CDR3 is TGTGCCAGCAGCCAAGCAACAGTGGCTAATGAAAAACTGTTTTTT. It yields the protein CASSQATVANEKLFF.

This clone occurred once. This sequence joins TRBV5-1 and TRBJ1-6; a possible D gene is TRBD1 (6 bases). The CDR3 has 15 amino acids. V lost 4 bases to trimming and J lost 10 bases, with 18 bases between them. The germline CDR1 and CDR2 sequences are SGHRS and YFSETQ. CDR3 in amino acids: CASSVSTGSSSPLHF. CDR3 sequence (DNA): TGCGCCAGCAGCGTGTCGACAGGCTCTTCATCACCCCTCCACTTT.

CDR3 nucleotides: TGTGCCAGCAGCTGGGCGGCGCTAGCGGGACACAATGAGCAGTTCTTC. Its protein product is CASSWAALAGHNEQFF. V is TRBV11-2 and J is TRBJ2-1, with TRBD2 identical over 9 bases. The V gene end was trimmed by 4 bases and the J gene end by 5 bases; junction bases not matched to a gene: 9. The CDR3 runs 16 residues. Germline lookup yields CDR1 SGHAT and CDR2 FQNNGV.